This entry lists 4 T cell receptor beta chains sequenced from one sample in a study of T-cell reconstitution after alpha-beta-depleted transplantation in children. Preparation of the TCRbeta library was carried out with unique molecular identifiers. One entry per CDR3 protein, called by TCRdb with MiXCR from the PCR reads. The sample records roughly 500,000 distinct CDR3 sequences, about 12% being singletons. Material: PBMCs from the stem cell graft donor, obtained from the stem cell graft. These receptors were obtained from a human donor who donated a stem cell graft to a child with combined immunodeficiency.

The rearrangement joins TRBV19 to TRBJ2-3; D call uncertain. This CDR3 has 12 residues. CDR1 LNHDA and CDR2 SQIVND come from the germline V gene (reference sequence). V shed 0 bases and J shed 5 bases, with 3 bases lying between them. The CDR3 sequence is CASSIDIDTQYF. DNA of the CDR3: TGTGCCAGTAGTATAGACATAGATACGCAGTATTTT.

This clonotype appeared once. The CDR3 here is CASSVFGDTDTQYF. For the CDR3, the DNA is TGTGCCAGCAGCGTATTTGGGGACACAGATACGCAGTATTTT. The chain uses TRBV9 and TRBJ2-3; no clear D gene. Trimming removed 1 base at V and 2 bases at J, with 8 bases between. Germline values: CDR1 SGDLS, CDR2 YYNGEE. The CDR3 length is 14 residues.

This clonotype was recorded many times. The rearrangement links TRBV28 to TRBJ2-2; D ambiguous. There are 15 residues in the CDR3. CDR1 and CDR2 from the germline V gene are MDHEN and SYDVKM. Deletions cut 6 bases from V and 9 bases from J, with 20 bases between. CDR3: CASSRWRIPGRELFF. The CDR3 DNA follows: TGTGCCAGCAGCCGCTGGCGGATCCCAGGCCGGGAGCTGTTTTTT.

The chain couples TRBV12-3 or TRBV12-4 to TRBJ1-3; D is unresolved. V was trimmed by 6 bases and J by 0 bases, leaving 9 bases between them. The CDR3 is 14 amino acids. Here the CDR3 reads CASRSTASGNTIYF. The CDR3 nucleotides read TGTGCCAGCAGATCCACGGCCTCTGGAAACACCATATATTTT.